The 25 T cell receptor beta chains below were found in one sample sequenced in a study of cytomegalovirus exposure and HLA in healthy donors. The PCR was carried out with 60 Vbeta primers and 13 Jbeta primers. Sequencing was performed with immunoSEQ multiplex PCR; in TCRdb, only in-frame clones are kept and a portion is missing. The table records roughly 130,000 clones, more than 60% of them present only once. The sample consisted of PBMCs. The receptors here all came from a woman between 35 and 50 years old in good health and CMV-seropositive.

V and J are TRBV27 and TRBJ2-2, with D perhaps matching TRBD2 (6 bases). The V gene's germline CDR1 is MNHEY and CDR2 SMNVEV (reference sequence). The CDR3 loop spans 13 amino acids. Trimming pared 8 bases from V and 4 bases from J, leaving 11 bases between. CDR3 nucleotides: TGTGCCAGCCGGGACTTTCCCACCGGGGAGCTGTTTTTT. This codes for CASRDFPTGELFF.

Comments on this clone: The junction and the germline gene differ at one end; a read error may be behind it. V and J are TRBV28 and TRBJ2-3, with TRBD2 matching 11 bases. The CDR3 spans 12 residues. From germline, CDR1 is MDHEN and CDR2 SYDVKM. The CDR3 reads CASSYPPGLAVF. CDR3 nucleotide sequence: TGTGCCAGCAGTTATCCACCGGGACTAGCGGTTTTT.

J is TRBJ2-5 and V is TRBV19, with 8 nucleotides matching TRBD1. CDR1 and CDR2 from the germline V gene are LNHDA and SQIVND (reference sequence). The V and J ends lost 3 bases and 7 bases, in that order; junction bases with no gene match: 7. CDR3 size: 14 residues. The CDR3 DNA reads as TGTGCCAGTAGTATGGACAGGGATGCCGCGACCCAGTACTTC. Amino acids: CASSMDRDAATQYF.

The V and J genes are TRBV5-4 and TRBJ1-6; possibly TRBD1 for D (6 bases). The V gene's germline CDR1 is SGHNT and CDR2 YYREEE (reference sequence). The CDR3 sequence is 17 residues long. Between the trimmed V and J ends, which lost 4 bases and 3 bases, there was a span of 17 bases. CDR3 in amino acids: CASSLPGGGDYNSPLHF. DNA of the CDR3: TGTGCCAGCAGCCTACCCGGCGGGGGCGACTATAATTCACCCCTCCACTTT.

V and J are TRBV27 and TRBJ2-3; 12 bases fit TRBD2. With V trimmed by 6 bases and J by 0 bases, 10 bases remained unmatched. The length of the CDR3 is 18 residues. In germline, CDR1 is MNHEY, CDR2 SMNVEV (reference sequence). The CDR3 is CASRGYQGTSGSTDTQYF. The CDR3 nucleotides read TGTGCCAGCAGGGGGTATCAAGGGACTAGCGGGAGCACAGATACGCAGTATTTT.

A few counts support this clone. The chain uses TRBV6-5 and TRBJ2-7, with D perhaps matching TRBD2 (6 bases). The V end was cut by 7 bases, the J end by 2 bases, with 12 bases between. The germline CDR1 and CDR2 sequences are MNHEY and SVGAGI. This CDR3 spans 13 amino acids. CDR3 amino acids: CASKPPGAYEQYF. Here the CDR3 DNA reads TGTGCCAGCAAACCCCCGGGGGCCTACGAGCAGTACTTC.

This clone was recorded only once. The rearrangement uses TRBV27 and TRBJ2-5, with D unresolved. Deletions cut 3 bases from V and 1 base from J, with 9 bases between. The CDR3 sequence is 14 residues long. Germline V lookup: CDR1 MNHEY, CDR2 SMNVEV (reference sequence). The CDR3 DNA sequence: TGTGCCAGCAGTTTCCTGGGCCCCCAAGAGACCCAGTACTTC. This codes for CASSFLGPQETQYF.

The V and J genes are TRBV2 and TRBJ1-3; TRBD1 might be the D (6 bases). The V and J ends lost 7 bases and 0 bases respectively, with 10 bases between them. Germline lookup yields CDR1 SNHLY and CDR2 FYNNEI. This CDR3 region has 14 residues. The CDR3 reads CASTGVSSGNTIYF. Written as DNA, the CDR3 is TGTGCCAGCACAGGGGTTTCCTCTGGAAACACCATATATTTT.

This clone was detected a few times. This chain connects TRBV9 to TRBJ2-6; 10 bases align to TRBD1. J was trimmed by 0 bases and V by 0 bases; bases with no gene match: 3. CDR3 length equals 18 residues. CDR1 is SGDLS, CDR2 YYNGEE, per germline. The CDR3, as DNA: TGTGCCAGCAGCGTAGGTGGGACAGGGGACTCTGGGGCCAACGTCCTGACTTTC. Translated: CASSVGGTGDSGANVLTF.

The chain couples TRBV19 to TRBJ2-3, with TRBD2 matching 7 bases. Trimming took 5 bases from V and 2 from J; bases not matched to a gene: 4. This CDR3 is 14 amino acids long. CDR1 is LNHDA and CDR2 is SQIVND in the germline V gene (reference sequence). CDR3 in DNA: TGTGCCAGTAGTCGGCGGGAGCACACAGATACGCAGTATTTT. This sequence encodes CASSRREHTDTQYF.

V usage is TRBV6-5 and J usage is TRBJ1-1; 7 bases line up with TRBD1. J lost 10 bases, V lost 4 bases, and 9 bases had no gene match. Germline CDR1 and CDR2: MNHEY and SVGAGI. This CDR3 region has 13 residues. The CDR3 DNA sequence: TGTGCCAGCAGTTTACTACAGGGGCGTCCAGCTTTCTTT. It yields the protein CASSLLQGRPAFF.

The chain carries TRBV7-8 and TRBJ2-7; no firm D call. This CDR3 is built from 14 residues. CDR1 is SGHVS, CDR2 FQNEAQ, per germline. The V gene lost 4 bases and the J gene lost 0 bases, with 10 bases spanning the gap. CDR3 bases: TGTGCCAGCAGCTCCGTACTCTTCTCCTACGAGCAGTACTTC. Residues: CASSSVLFSYEQYF.

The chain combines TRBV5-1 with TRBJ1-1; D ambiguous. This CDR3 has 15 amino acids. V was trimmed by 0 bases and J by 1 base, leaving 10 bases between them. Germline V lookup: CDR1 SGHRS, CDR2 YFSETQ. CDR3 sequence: CASSLESGGNTEAFF. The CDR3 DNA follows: TGCGCCAGCAGCTTGGAGTCGGGTGGGAACACTGAAGCTTTCTTT.

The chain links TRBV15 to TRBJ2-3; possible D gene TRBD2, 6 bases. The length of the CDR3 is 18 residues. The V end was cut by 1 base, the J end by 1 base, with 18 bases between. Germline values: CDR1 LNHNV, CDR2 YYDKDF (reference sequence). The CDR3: CATSRAPRAGRGTDTQYF. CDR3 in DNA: TGTGCCACCAGCAGAGCCCCCAGGGCGGGACGGGGCACAGATACGCAGTATTTT.

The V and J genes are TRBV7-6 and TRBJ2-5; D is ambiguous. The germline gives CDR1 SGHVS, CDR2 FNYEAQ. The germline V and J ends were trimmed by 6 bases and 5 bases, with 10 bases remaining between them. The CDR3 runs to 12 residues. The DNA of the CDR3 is TGTGCCAGCAGAGGAAGCGCCGAGACCCAGTACTTC. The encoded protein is CASRGSAETQYF.

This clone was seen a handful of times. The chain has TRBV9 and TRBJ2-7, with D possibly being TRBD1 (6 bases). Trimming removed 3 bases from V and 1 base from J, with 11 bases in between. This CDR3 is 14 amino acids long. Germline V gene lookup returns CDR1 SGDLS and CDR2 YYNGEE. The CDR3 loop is CASSEGVASYEQYF. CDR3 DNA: TGTGCCAGCAGCGAGGGGGTTGCGTCCTACGAGCAGTACTTC.

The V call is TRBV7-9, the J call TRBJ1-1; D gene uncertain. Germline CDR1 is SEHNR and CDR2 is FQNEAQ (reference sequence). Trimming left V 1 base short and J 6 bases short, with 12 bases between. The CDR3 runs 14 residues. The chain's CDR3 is CASSLGGGSPEAFF. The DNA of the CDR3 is TGTGCCAGCAGCTTAGGAGGCGGGTCCCCTGAAGCTTTCTTT.

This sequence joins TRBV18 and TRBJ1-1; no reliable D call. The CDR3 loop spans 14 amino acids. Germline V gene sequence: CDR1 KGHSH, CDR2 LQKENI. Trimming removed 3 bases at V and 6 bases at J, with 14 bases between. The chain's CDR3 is CASSPETKRAEAFF. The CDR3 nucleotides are TGTGCCAGCTCACCTGAGACAAAACGAGCTGAAGCTTTCTTT.

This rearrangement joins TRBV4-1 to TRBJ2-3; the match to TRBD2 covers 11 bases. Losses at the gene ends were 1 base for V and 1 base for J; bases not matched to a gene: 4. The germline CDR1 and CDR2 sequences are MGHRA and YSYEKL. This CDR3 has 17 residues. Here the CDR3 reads CASSQVLAGGGTDTQYF. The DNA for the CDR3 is TGCGCCAGCAGCCAAGTCCTAGCGGGAGGTGGCACAGATACGCAGTATTTT.

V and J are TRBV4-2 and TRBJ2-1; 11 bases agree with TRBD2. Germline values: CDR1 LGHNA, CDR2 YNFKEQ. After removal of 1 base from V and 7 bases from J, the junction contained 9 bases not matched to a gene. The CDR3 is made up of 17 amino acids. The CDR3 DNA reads TGTGCCAGCAGCCAAGGGGCCGGAACTAGCGGGAGTAATGAGCAGTTCTTC. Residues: CASSQGAGTSGSNEQFF.

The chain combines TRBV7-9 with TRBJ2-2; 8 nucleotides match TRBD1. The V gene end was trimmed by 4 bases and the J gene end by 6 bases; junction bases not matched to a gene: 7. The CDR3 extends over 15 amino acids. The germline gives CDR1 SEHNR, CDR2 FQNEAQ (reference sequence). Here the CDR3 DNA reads TGTGCCAGCAGCTCCCGAGGACAGGGAGCCGGGGAGCTGTTTTTT. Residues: CASSSRGQGAGELFF. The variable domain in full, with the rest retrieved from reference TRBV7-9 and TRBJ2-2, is DTGVSQNPRHKITKRGQNVTFRCDPISEHNRLYWYRQTLGQGPEFLTYFQNEAQLEKSRLLSDRFSAERPKGSFSTLEIQRTEQGDSAMYLCASSSRGQGAGELFFGEGSRLTVL.

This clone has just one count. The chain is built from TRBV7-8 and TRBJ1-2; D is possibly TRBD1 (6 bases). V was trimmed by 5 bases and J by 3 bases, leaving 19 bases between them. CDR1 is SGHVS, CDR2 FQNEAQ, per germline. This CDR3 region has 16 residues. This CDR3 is CASSLKQGASDYGYTF. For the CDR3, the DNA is TGTGCCAGCAGCCTAAAACAGGGAGCCTCTGACTATGGCTACACCTTC. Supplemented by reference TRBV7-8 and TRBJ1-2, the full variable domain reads GAGVSQSPRYKVAKRGQDVALRCDPISGHVSLFWYQQALGQGPEFLTYFQNEAQLDKSGLPSDRFFAERPEGSVSTLKIQRTQQEDSAVYLCASSLKQGASDYGYTFGSGTRLTVV.

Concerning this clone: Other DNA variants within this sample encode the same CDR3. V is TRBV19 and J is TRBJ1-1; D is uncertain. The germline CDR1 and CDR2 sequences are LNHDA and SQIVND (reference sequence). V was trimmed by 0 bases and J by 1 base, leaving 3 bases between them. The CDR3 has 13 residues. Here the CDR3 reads CASSIDRNTEAFF. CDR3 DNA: TGTGCCAGTAGTATAGACAGGAACACTGAAGCTTTCTTT.

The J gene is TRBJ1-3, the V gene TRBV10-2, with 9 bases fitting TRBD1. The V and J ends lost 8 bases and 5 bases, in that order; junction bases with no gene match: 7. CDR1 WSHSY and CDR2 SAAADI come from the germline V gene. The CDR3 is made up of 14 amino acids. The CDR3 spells CASGTGGNRNTIYF. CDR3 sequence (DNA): TGCGCCAGCGGAACAGGGGGCAATCGAAACACCATATATTTT.

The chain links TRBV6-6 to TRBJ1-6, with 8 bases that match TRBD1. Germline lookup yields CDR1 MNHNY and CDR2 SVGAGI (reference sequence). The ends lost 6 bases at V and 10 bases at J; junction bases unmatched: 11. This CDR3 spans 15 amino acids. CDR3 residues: CASRTTGQGSSPLHF. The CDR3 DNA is TGTGCCAGCAGGACCACTGGACAGGGAAGCTCACCCCTCCACTTT.